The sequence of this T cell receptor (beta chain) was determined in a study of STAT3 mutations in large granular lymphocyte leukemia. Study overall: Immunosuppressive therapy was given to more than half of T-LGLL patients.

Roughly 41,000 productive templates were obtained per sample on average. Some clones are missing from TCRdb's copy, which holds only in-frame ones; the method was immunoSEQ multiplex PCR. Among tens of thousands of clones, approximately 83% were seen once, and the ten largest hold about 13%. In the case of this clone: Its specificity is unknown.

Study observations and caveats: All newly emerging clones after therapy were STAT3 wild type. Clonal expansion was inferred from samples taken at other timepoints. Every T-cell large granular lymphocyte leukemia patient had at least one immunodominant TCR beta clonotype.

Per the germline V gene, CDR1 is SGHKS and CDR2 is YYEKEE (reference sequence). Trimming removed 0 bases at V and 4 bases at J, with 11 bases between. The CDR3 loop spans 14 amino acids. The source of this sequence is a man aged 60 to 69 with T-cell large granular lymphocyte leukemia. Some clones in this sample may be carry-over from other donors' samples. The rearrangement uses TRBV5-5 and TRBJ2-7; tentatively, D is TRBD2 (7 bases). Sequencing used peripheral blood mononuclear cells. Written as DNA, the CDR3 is TGTGCCAGCAGCTTGGGGGGGGGCAGTTACGAGCAGTACTTC. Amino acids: CASSLGGGSYEQYF.